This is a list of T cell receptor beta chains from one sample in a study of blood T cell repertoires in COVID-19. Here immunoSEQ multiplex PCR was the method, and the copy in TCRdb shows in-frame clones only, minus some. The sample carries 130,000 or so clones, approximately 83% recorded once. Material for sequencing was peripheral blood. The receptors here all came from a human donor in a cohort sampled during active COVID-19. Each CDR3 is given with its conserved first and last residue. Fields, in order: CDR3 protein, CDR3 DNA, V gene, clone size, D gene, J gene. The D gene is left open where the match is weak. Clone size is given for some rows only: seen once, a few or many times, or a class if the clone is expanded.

cdr3_aa: CASSKGQRYNYGYTF
cdr3_nt: TGTGCCAGCAGCAAAGGGCAGCGATATAACTATGGCTACACCTTC
v_call: TRBV21-1
clone_size: few
d_call: .
j_call: TRBJ1-2

cdr3_aa: CASSADSRNQPQHF
cdr3_nt: TGTGCCAGCAGCGCGGACAGCCGTAATCAGCCCCAGCATTTT
v_call: TRBV9
clone_size: .
d_call: .
j_call: TRBJ1-5

cdr3_aa: CASTGFYGYTF
cdr3_nt: TGTGCCAGCACGGGGTTCTATGGCTACACCTTC
v_call: TRBV28
clone_size: .
d_call: .
j_call: TRBJ1-2

cdr3_aa: CASSIWGRADTQYF
cdr3_nt: TGTGCCAGTAGTATCTGGGGGAGGGCAGATACGCAGTATTTT
v_call: TRBV19
clone_size: .
d_call: TRBD2
j_call: TRBJ2-3

cdr3_aa: CASSSPTSGRNTDTQYF
cdr3_nt: TGTGCCAGCAGCTCCCCGACTAGCGGGCGAAACACAGATACGCAGTATTTT
v_call: TRBV5-4
clone_size: .
d_call: TRBD2
j_call: TRBJ2-3

cdr3_aa: CASSDWQANTGELFF
cdr3_nt: TGTGCCAGCAGCGATTGGCAGGCAAACACCGGGGAGCTGTTTTTT
v_call: TRBV6-5
clone_size: .
d_call: .
j_call: TRBJ2-2

cdr3_aa: CSAGEQGDTEAFF
cdr3_nt: TGCAGTGCTGGTGAACAGGGGGACACTGAAGCTTTCTTT
v_call: TRBV20-1
clone_size: .
d_call: TRBD1
j_call: TRBJ1-1

cdr3_aa: CASRNREGNYGYTF
cdr3_nt: TGCGCCAGCAGAAACAGGGAGGGAAACTATGGCTACACCTTC
v_call: TRBV5-1
clone_size: .
d_call: .
j_call: TRBJ1-2

cdr3_aa: CASSLESRDTQYF
cdr3_nt: TGTGCCAGCAGTTTAGAATCCAGGGATACGCAGTATTTT
v_call: TRBV28
clone_size: .
d_call: .
j_call: TRBJ2-3

cdr3_aa: CASSQDRGSRAKNIQYF
cdr3_nt: TGTGCCAGCAGCCAAGATAGGGGTTCCCGAGCCAAAAACATTCAGTACTTC
v_call: TRBV3-1/TRBV3-2
clone_size: .
d_call: .
j_call: TRBJ2-4

cdr3_aa: CASWDSFSYGYTF
cdr3_nt: TGTGCCAGCTGGGACAGCTTTTCCTATGGCTACACCTTC
v_call: TRBV28
clone_size: .
d_call: TRBD1
j_call: TRBJ1-2

cdr3_aa: CASSQDFSLGTGGARGYTF
cdr3_nt: TGCGCCAGCAGCCAAGATTTCTCCCTCGGGACAGGGGGCGCGAGGGGCTACACCTTC
v_call: TRBV4-3
clone_size: .
d_call: TRBD1
j_call: TRBJ1-2

cdr3_aa: CASSHRNRDEQFF
cdr3_nt: TGTGCCAGCAGCCACAGGAACAGGGATGAGCAGTTCTTC
v_call: TRBV13
clone_size: once
d_call: .
j_call: TRBJ2-1

cdr3_aa: CASYSYNEQFF
cdr3_nt: TGTGCCAGCTACTCCTACAATGAGCAGTTCTTC
v_call: TRBV2
clone_size: few
d_call: .
j_call: TRBJ2-1

cdr3_aa: CASRPTGRETQYF
cdr3_nt: TGTGCCAGCAGACCGACAGGGAGAGAGACCCAGTACTTC
v_call: TRBV6-5
clone_size: .
d_call: TRBD1
j_call: TRBJ2-5

cdr3_aa: CASSPRDYKNYGYTF
cdr3_nt: TGTGCCAGCAGCCCCCGAGACTACAAAAACTATGGCTACACCTTC
v_call: TRBV7-6
clone_size: few
d_call: .
j_call: TRBJ1-2

cdr3_aa: CASSSTGNNQPQHF
cdr3_nt: TGTGCCAGCAGTAGCACAGGGAACAATCAGCCCCAGCATTTT
v_call: TRBV27
clone_size: .
d_call: .
j_call: TRBJ1-5

cdr3_aa: CASSPPGLAGGRTDTQYF
cdr3_nt: TGTGCCAGCAGCCCCCCGGGACTAGCGGGAGGAAGGACAGATACGCAGTATTTT
v_call: TRBV3-1/TRBV3-2
clone_size: .
d_call: TRBD2
j_call: TRBJ2-3

cdr3_aa: CASSITGGSNQPQHF
cdr3_nt: TGTGCCAGCAGTATTACAGGGGGAAGCAATCAGCCCCAGCATTTT
v_call: TRBV6-5
clone_size: .
d_call: TRBD1
j_call: TRBJ1-5

cdr3_aa: CASTLASGIDEQFF
cdr3_nt: TGTGCCAGCACCCTGGCCAGCGGGATTGATGAGCAGTTCTTC
v_call: TRBV9
clone_size: .
d_call: TRBD2
j_call: TRBJ2-1